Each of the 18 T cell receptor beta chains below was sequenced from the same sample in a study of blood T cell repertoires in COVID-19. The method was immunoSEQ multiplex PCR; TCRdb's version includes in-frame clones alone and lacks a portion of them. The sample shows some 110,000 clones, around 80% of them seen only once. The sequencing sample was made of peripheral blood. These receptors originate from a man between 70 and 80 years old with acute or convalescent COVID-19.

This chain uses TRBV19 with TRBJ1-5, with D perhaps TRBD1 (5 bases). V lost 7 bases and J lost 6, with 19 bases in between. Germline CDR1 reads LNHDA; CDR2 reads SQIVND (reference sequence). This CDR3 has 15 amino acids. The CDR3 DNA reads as TGTGCCAGTATGGGTCTGTGGGGGGTTAGTCAGCCCCAGCATTTT. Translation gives CASMGLWGVSQPQHF.

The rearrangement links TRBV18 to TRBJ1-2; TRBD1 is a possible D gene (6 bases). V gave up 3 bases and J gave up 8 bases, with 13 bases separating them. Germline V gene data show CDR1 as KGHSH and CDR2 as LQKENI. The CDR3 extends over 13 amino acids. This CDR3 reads CASSPEGGPGYTF. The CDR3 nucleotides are TGTGCCAGCTCACCGGAGGGGGGGCCGGGCTACACCTTC.

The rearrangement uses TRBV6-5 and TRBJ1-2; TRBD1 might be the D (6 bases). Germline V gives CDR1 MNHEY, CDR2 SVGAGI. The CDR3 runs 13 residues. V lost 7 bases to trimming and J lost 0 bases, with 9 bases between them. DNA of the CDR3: TGTGCCAGCATGGGGGCAGCTAACTATGGCTACACCTTC. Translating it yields CASMGAANYGYTF.

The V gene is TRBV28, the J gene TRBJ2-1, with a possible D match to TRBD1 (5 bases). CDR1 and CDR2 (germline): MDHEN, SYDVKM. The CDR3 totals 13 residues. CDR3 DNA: TGTGGTGGGGCCCCCGCCTTAGGCAATGAGCAGTTCTTC. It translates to CGGAPALGNEQFF.

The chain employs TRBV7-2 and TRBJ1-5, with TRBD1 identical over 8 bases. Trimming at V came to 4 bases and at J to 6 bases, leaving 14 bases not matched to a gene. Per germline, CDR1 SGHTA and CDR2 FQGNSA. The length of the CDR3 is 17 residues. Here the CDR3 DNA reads TGTGCCAGCAGCTCCGGACAGGGTGATCCAGTTTTTCAGCCCCAGCATTTT. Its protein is CASSSGQGDPVFQPQHF.

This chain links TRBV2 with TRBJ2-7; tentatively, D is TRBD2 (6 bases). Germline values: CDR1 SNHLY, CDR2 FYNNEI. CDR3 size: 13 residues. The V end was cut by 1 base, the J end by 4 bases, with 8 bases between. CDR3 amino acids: CASSEEGGYEQYF. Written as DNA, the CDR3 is TGTGCCAGCAGTGAAGAGGGAGGTTACGAGCAGTACTTC.

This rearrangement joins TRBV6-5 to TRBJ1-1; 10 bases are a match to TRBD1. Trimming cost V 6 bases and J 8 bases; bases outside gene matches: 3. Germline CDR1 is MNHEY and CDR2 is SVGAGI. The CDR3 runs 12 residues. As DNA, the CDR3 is TGTGCCAGCAGGGGACAGGGGAGAGAAGCTTTCTTT. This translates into CASRGQGREAFF.

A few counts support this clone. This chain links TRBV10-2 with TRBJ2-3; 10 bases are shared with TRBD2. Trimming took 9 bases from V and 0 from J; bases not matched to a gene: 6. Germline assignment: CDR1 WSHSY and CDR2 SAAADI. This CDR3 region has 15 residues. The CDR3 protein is CASGTSADSTDTQYF. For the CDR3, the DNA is TGCGCCAGTGGGACTAGCGCCGATAGCACAGATACGCAGTATTTT.

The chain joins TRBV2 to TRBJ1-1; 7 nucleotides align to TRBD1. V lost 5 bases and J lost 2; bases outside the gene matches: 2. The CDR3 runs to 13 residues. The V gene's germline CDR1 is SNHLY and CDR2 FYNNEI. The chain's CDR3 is CASSRDRNTEAFF. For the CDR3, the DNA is TGTGCCAGCAGTCGGGACAGAAACACTGAAGCTTTCTTT.

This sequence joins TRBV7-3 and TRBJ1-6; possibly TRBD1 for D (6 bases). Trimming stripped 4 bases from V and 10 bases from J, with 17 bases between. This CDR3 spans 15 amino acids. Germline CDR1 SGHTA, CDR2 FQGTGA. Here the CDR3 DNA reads TGTGCCAGCAGCTCACACCCACAGGGCGGCTCACCCCTCCACTTT. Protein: CASSSHPQGGSPLHF.

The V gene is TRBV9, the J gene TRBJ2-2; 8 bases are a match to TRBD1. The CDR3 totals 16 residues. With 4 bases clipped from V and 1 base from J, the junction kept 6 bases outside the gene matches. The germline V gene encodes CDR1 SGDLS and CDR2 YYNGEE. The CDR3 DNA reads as TGTGCCAGCAGCCCCCAGGACAGGGTGAACACCGGGGAGCTGTTTTTT. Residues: CASSPQDRVNTGELFF.

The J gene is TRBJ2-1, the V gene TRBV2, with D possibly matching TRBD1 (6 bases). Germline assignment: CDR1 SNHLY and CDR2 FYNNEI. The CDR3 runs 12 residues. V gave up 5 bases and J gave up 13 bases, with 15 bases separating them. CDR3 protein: CASSYRVPGQFF. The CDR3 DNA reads TGTGCCAGCAGTTACAGGGTACCCGGACAGTTCTTC.

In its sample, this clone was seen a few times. The CDR3 reads CASSEPGHFYTF. The CDR3 coding sequence is TGTGCCAGCAGCGAGCCAGGCCACTTTTACACCTTC. This chain uses TRBV28 with TRBJ1-2; unclear D gene. The CDR3 totals 12 residues. Germline V lookup: CDR1 MDHEN, CDR2 SYDVKM. V gave up 6 bases and J gave up 11 bases, with 16 bases separating them.

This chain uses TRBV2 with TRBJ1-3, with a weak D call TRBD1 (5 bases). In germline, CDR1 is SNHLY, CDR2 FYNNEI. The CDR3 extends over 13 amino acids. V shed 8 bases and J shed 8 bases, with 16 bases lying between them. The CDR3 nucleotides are TGTGCCAGCTGGCGGGGGGATGTAGACACCATATATTTT. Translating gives CASWRGDVDTIYF.

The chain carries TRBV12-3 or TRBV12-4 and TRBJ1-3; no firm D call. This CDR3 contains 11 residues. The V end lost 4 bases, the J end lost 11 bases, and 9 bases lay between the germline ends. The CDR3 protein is CASSSLLSIYF. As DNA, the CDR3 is TGTGCCAGCAGTTCCCTCCTCTCCATATATTTT.

The CDR3 bases are TGTGCCAGCAGCCAAGACCCCAACGGCTCTGGAAACACCATATATTTT. Translation: CASSQDPNGSGNTIYF. The chain carries TRBV3-1 (or the pseudogene TRBV3-2) and TRBJ1-3; no clear D gene. Per germline, CDR1 LGHDT and CDR2 YNNKEL (reference sequence). With 0 bases removed from V and 0 bases from J, the gap between germline ends came to 9 bases. This CDR3 is built from 16 residues.

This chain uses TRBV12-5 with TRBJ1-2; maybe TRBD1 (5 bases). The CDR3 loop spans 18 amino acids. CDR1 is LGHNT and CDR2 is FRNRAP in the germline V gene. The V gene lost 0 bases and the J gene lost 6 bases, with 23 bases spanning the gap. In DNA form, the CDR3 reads TGTGCTAGTGGTTTGGTACTGGGCAGGGAAGGGGTTAGGGATGGCTACACCTTC. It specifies CASGLVLGREGVRDGYTF.

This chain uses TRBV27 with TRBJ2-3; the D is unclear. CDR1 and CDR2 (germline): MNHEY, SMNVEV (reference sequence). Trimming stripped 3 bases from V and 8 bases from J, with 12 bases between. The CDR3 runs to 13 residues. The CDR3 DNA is TGTGCCAGCAGTTTGAACGCTAGATCTACGCAGTATTTT. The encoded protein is CASSLNARSTQYF.